This T cell receptor beta chain derives from a study of read filtering for tumor transcriptome and immune sequencing. From 300 to 450 ng of RNA, a library with molecular barcoded alpha/delta and beta/gamma adaptors was made. TCRdb re-called the reads through MiXCR, storing one row per CDR3 protein. The sample yields 30,000 to 35,000 distinct CDR3 sequences, less than 20% seen once. Note on this clonotype: A much larger clone differs by one base, so this may be a read error. The conserved final phenylalanine or tryptophan is absent from the CDR3, which likely points to a read error.

The clonotype was recovered from a donor at least 40 years old with multiple myeloma. Sequencing was carried out using a population of CD138-negative cells sorted from bone marrow.

CDR3 bases: TGTGCCAGCAGTCCCTCAGACAGGGGCGTCGGGCAAGAGACCCAGTACTCC. This codes for CASSPSDRGVGQETQYS. The chain has TRBV2 and TRBJ2-5, with 8 bases lining up with TRBD1. V shed 5 bases and J 2 bases; nucleotides not matched to a gene: 13. Germline loops: CDR1 SNHLY, CDR2 FYNNEI. The CDR3 runs 17 residues.